This TCR beta chain was profiled in a study of graft-versus-host responses after intestinal transplantation. Study information: Transplant types were multivisceral, liver-intestinal, or isolated intestinal. Following induction with anti-thymocyte globulin, all recipients were given tacrolimus and steroids for two to three years.

Notes on the study in general: Circulating GvH clones peaking coincided with falling HvG clones soon after transplant. GvH clonotypes were identified within recipient marrow, with a subset emerging first in ileum or blood.

Clones were read by immunoSEQ multiplex PCR, and TCRdb kept only the in-frame ones, dropping some. This table holds some 92,000 clones, roughly 92% found once. To note about this clone: Its antigen is undetermined.

Material: unstimulated CD4+ T cells sorted from spleen or lymph node cells, obtained before intestinal transplant. This clonotype was obtained from a human donor who received an intestinal transplant.

CDR3 coding DNA: TGTGCCAGCTCTCCCCTCGGGGCGTGGGAGCAGTACTTC. This gives the protein CASSPLGAWEQYF. V and J are TRBV18 and TRBJ2-7; D possibly matches TRBD1 or TRBD2 (5 bases each). The length of the CDR3 is 13 residues. V was shortened by 6 bases and J by 7 bases, with 16 bases between the two germline ends. CDR1 is KGHSH and CDR2 is LQKENI in the germline V gene.